What follows are 3 T cell receptor beta chains derived from one specimen sequenced in a study of PD-1 blockade in mismatch repair-deficient tumors. Produced via immunoSEQ multiplex PCR; TCRdb's table is partial and in-frame only. Found here are some 130,000 clones, around nine tenths of them singletons; the top ten hold approximately 12%. Material: peripheral blood, obtained just under 74 weeks after starting pembrolizumab. These receptor sequences come from an adult with mismatch repair-deficient cancer.

The chain has TRBV6-6 and TRBJ2-1; 11 positions match TRBD2. The V gene end was trimmed by 7 bases and the J gene end by 11 bases; junction bases not matched to a gene: 10. Germline values: CDR1 MNHNY, CDR2 SVGAGI (reference sequence). The CDR3 has 14 residues. The CDR3 sequence: CASNPLLAGDQQFF. In DNA, the CDR3 is TGTGCCAGCAACCCTTTACTAGCGGGAGATCAGCAGTTCTTC.

V and J are TRBV11-3 and TRBJ2-3, with 12 positions matching TRBD2. J gave up 2 bases and V 5 bases, and 5 bases lay outside the gene matches. This CDR3 region has 16 residues. From germline, CDR1 is SGHNT and CDR2 YENEEA. DNA of the CDR3: TGTGCCAGCAGCCAGACTAGCGGGGGATTCACAGATACGCAGTATTTT. Translation gives CASSQTSGGFTDTQYF.

The J gene is TRBJ1-1, the V gene TRBV29-1; D unclear. Germline V gene sequence: CDR1 SQVTM, CDR2 ANQGSEA. The CDR3 is made up of 10 amino acids. V lost 6 bases and J 8 bases, leaving 10 bases between the germline ends. The CDR3, as DNA: TGCAGCGTCCGTCTAGGGGAAGCTTTCTTT. Residues: CSVRLGEAFF.